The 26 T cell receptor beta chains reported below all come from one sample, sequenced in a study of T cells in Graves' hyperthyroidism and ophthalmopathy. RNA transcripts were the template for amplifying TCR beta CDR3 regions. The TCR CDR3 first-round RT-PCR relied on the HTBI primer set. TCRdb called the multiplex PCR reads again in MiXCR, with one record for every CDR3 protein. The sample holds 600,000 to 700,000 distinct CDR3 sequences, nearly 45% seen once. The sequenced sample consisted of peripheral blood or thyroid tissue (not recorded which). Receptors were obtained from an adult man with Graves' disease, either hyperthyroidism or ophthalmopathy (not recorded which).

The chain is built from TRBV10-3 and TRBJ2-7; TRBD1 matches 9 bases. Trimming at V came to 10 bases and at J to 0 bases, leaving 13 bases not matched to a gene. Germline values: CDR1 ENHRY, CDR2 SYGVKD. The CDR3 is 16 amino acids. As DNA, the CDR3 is TGTGCCAGCACTCCCTCCTCGACAGGGGGCTCCTACGAGCAGTACTTC. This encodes CASTPSSTGGSYEQYF.

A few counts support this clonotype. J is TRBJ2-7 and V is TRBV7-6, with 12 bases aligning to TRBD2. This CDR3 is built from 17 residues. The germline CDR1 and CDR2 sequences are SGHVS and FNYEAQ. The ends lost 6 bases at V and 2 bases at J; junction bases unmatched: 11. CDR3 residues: CASSYGTSGHPAYEQYF. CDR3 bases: TGTGCCAGCAGTTACGGGACTAGCGGGCATCCGGCCTACGAGCAGTACTTC. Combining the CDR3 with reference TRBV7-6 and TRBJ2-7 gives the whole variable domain GAGVSQSPRYKVTKRGQDVALRCDPISGHVSLYWYRQALGQGPEFLTYFNYEAQQDKSGLPNDRFSAERPEGSISTLTIQRTEQRDSAMYRCASSYGTSGHPAYEQYFGPGTRLTVT.

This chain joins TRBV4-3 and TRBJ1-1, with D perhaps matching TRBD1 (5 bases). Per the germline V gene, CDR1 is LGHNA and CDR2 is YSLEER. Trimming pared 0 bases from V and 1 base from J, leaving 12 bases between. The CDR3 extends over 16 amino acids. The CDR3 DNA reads TGCGCCAGCAGCCAAGAGGGGACGGGACGGAACACTGAAGCTTTCTTT. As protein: CASSQEGTGRNTEAFF.

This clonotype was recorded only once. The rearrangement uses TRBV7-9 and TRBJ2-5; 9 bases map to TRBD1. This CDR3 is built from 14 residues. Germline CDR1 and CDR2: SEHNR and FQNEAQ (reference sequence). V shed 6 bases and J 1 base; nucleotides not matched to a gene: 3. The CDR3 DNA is TGTGCCAGCAGGGACAGGGGATTCCAAGAGACCCAGTACTTC. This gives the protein CASRDRGFQETQYF.

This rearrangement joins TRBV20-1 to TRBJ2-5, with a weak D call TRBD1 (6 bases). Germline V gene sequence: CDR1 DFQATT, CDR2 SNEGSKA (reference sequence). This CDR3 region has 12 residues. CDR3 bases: TGCAGACGGGACACCTACCAAGAGACCCAGTACTTC. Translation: CRRDTYQETQYF.

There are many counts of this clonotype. The CDR3 nucleotides are TGTGCCAGCAGCGGGGACTATTTCTCCTACGAGCAGTACTTC. Protein sequence: CASSGDYFSYEQYF. The chain recombines TRBV7-2 with TRBJ2-7; 7 bases agree with TRBD2. Germline V gene sequence: CDR1 SGHTA, CDR2 FQGNSA. V lost 5 bases and J lost 0; bases outside the gene matches: 4. This CDR3 has 14 amino acids.

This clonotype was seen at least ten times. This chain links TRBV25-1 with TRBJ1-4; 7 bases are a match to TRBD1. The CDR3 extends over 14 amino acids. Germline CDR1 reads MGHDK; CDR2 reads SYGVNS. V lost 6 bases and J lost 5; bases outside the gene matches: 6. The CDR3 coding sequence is TGTGCCAGCAGCCCAGGGGGAGGGAATGAAAAACTGTTTTTT. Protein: CASSPGGGNEKLFF.

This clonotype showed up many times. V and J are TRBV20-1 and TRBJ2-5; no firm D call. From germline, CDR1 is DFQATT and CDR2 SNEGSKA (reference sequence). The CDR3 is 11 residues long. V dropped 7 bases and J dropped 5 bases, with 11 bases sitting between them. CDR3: CSGQDRETQYF. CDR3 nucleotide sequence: TGCAGTGGTCAAGACCGCGAGACCCAGTACTTC.

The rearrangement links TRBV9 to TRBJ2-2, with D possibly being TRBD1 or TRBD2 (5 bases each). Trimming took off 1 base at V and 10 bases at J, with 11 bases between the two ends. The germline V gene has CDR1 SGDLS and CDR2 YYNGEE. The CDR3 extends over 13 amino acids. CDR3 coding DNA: TGTGCCAGCAGCGTATATGGGGGATCGGAGCTGTTTTTT. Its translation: CASSVYGGSELFF.

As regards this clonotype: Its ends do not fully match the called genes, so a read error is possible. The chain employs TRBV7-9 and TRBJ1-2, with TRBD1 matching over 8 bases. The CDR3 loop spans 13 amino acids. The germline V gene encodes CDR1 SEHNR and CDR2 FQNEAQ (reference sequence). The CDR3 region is CVSSPSTGESYTF. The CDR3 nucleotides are TGTGTCAGCAGCCCTTCGACAGGGGAAAGCTACACCTTC.

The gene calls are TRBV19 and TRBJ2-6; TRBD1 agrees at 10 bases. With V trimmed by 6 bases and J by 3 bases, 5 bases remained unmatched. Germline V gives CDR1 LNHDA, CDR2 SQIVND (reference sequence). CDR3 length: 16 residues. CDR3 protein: CASSRQGAVGANVLTF. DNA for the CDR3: TGTGCCAGTAGCCGACAGGGGGCGGTTGGGGCCAACGTCCTGACTTTC. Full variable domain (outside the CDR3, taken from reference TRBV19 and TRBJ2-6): DGGITQSPKYLFRKEGQNVTLSCEQNLNHDAMYWYRQDPGQGLRLIYYSQIVNDFQKGDIAEGYSVSREKKESFPLTVTSAQKNPTAFYLCASSRQGAVGANVLTFGAGSRLTVL.

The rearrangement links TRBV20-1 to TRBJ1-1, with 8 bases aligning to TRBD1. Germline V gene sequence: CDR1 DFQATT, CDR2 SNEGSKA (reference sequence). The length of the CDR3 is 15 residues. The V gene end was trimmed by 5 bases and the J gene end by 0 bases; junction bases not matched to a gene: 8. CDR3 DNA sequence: TGCAGTGCTGAGGGACAGGCATTAATGAACACTGAAGCTTTCTTT. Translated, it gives CSAEGQALMNTEAFF.

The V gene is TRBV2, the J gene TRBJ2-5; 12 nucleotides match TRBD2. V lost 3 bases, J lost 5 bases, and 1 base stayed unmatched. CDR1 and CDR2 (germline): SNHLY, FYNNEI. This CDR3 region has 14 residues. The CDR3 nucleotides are TGTGCCAGCAGTGAGACTAGCGGGAGTGAGACCCAGTACTTC. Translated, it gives CASSETSGSETQYF.

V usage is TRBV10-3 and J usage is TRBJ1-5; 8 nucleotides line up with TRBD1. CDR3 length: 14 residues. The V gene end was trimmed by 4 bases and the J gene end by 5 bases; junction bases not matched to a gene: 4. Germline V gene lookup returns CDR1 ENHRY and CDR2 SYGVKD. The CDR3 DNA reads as TGTGCCATCAGTGGGACAGGGATGGATCAGCCCCAGCATTTT. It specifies CAISGTGMDQPQHF.

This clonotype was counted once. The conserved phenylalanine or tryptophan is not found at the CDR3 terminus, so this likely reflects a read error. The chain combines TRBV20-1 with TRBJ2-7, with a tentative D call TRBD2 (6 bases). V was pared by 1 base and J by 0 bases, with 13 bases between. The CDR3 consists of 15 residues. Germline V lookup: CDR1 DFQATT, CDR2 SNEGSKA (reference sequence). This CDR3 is CSARGGGTVSYEQYL. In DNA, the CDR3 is TGCAGTGCTAGAGGTGGAGGGACGGTCTCCTACGAGCAGTACCTC.

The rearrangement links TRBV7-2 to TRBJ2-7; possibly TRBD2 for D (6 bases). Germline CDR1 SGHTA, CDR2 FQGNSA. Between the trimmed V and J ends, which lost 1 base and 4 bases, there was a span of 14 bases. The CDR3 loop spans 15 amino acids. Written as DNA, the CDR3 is TGTGCCAGCAGCTTAGGGTTCGCGGGACTTTACGAGCAGTACTTC. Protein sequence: CASSLGFAGLYEQYF.

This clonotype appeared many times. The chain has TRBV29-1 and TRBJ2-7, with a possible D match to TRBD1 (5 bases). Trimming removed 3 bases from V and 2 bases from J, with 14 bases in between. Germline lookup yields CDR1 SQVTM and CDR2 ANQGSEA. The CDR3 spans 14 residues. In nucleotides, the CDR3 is TGCAGCGTTGAGCCTCAGGGAAGGACCTACGAGCAGTACTTC. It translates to CSVEPQGRTYEQYF.

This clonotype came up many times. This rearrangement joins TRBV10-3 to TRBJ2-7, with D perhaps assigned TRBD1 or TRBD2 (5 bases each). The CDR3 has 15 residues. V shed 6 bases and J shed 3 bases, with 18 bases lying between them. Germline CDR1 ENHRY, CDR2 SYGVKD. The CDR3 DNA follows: TGTGCCATCAGGCAACAAGGGACGGGTGACTACGAGCAGTACTTC. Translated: CAIRQQGTGDYEQYF.

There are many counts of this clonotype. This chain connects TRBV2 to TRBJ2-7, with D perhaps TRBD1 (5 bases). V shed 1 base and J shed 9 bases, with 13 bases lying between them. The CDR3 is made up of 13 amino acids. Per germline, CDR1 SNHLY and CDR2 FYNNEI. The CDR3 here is CASSEGSQGLQYF. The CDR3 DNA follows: TGTGCCAGCAGTGAAGGTAGTCAGGGTTTGCAGTACTTC.

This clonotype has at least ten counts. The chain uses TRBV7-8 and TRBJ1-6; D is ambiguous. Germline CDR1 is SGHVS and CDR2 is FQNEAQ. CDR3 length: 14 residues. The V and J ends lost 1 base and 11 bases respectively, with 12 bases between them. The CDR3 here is CASSLGAGDPPLHF. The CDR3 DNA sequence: TGTGCCAGCAGCTTAGGTGCGGGAGATCCACCCCTCCACTTT.

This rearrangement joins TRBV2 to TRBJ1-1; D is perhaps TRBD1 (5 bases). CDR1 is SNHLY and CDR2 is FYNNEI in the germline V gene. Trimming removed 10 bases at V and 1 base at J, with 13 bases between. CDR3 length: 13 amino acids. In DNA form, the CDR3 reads TGTGCCACAAGCGGGGACGGGAACACTGAAGCTTTCTTT. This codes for CATSGDGNTEAFF. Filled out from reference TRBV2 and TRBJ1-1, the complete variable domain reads EPEVTQTPSHQVTQMGQEVILRCVPISNHLYFYWYRQILGQKVEFLVSFYNNEISEKSEIFDDQFSVERPDGSNFTLKIRSTKLEDSAMYFCATSGDGNTEAFFGQGTRLTVV.

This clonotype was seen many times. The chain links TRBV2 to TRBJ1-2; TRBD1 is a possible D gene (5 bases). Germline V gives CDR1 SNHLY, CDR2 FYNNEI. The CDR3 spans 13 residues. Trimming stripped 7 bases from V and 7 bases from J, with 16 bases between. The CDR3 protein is CASIITRAGGYTF. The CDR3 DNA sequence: TGTGCCAGCATCATAACCAGGGCAGGTGGCTACACCTTC.

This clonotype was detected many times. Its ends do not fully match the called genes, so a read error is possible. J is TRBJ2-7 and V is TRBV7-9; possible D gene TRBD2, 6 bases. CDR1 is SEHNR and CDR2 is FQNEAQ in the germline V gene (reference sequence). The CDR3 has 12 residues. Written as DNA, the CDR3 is TGTGCCAGCAGCGACGAGACCCCTCGGGAGTCCTTC. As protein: CASSDETPRESF.

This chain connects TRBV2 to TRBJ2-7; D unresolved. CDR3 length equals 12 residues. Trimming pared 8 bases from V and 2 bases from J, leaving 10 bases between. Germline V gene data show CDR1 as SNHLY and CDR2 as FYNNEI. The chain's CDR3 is CASGLGPYEQYF. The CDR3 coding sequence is TGTGCCAGCGGCCTGGGCCCCTACGAGCAGTACTTC. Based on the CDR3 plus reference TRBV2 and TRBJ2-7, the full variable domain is EPEVTQTPSHQVTQMGQEVILRCVPISNHLYFYWYRQILGQKVEFLVSFYNNEISEKSEIFDDQFSVERPDGSNFTLKIRSTKLEDSAMYFCASGLGPYEQYFGPGTRLTVT.

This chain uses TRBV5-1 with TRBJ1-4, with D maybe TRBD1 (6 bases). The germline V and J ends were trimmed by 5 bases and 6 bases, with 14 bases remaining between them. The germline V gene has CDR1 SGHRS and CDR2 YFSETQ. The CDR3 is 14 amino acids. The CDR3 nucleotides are TGCGCCAGCAGTCAACAGGGAGGTGATGAAAAACTGTTTTTT. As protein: CASSQQGGDEKLFF.

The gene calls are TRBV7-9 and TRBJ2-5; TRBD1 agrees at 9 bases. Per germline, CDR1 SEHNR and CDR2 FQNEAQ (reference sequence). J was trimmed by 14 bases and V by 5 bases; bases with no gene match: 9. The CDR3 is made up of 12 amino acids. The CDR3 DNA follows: TGTGCCAGCAGCGCCAATGGGACAGGGCGCTACTTC. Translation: CASSANGTGRYF.